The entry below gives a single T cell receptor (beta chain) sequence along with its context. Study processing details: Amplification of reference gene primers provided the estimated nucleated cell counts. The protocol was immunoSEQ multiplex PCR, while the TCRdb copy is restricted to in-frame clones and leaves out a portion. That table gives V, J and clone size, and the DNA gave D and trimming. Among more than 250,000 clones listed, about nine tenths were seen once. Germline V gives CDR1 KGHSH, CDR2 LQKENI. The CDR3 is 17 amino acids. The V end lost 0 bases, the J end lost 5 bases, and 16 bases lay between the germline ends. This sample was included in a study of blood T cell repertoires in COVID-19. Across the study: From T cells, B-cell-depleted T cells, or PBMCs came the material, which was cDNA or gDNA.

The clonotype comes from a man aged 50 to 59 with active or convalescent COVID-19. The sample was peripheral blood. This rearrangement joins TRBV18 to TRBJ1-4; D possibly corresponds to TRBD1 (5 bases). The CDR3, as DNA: TGTGCCAGCTCACCACCGGGGCGGGAGTCTAGGAATGAAAAACTGTTTTTT. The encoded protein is CASSPPGRESRNEKLFF.